This T cell receptor (beta chain) derives from a study of cytomegalovirus exposure and HLA in healthy donors. Germline CDR1 and CDR2: MDHEN and SYDVKM. V was clipped by 4 bases and J by 8 bases, with 15 bases between them. The length of the CDR3 is 15 residues. With 60 Vbeta and 13 Jbeta primers, the PCR was carried out. Here immunoSEQ multiplex PCR was the method, and the copy in TCRdb shows in-frame clones only, minus some. The sample lists roughly 160,000 clones; 80% were seen once. The chain couples TRBV28 to TRBJ2-6, with a weak D call TRBD1 (5 bases). This TCR was sampled from a man between 18 and 29 years old in good health and CMV-seropositive. Sequencing was performed on PBMCs. The chain's CDR3 is CASSYEFRATNVLTF. The CDR3 nucleotides read TGTGCCAGCAGTTACGAATTCAGGGCTACCAACGTCCTGACTTTC.